This is a list of T cell receptor beta chains from one sample in a study of blood T cell repertoires in COVID-19. Some clones are missing from TCRdb's copy, which holds only in-frame ones; the method was immunoSEQ multiplex PCR. The table records around 190,000 clones, about nine tenths of them present only once. Sequenced: PBMCs or T cells enriched from blood (not recorded which). The source is a woman between 18 and 30 years old who had recovered from COVID-19. CDR3s include the opening cysteine and the closing phenylalanine or tryptophan. D genes are given only for firm matches. Some rows mark clone size as missing; the rest say once, few, many or name a class of expanded clone.

CDR3 protein: CASSETSGYTDTQYF
CDR3 DNA: TGTGCCAGCAGCGAGACTAGCGGGTACACAGATACGCAGTATTTT
CDR3 length: 15
V gene: TRBV9
J gene: TRBJ2-3
clone size: NA
D gene: TRBD2

CDR3 protein: CASSLGLAKETQYF
CDR3 DNA: TGCGCCAGCAGCTTGGGGCTAGCGAAAGAGACCCAGTACTTC
CDR3 length: 14
V gene: TRBV5-1
J gene: TRBJ2-5
clone size: NA
D gene: NA

CDR3 protein: CASIFGTADYEQYF
CDR3 DNA: TGTGCCAGCATTTTCGGGACAGCAGACTACGAGCAGTACTTC
CDR3 length: 14
V gene: TRBV6-5
J gene: TRBJ2-7
clone size: NA
D gene: TRBD1

CDR3 protein: CASSLETRGYTF
CDR3 DNA: TGTGCCAGCAGTTTAGAAACGCGTGGCTACACCTTC
CDR3 length: 12
V gene: TRBV12-3/TRBV12-4
J gene: TRBJ1-2
clone size: NA
D gene: NA

CDR3 protein: CASTGLVRKNTGELFF
CDR3 DNA: TGTGCCAGCACAGGCCTTGTAAGGAAAAACACCGGGGAGCTGTTTTTT
CDR3 length: 16
V gene: TRBV28
J gene: TRBJ2-2
clone size: few
D gene: NA

CDR3 protein: CASSPSGSPSQAGYTF
CDR3 DNA: TGTGCCAGCTCACCCAGCGGCAGCCCCTCTCAAGCTGGCTACACCTTC
CDR3 length: 16
V gene: TRBV18
J gene: TRBJ1-2
clone size: NA
D gene: NA

CDR3 protein: CASRGGLADQPQHF
CDR3 DNA: TGTGCCAGTAGGGGGGGGCTAGCCGATCAGCCCCAGCATTTT
CDR3 length: 14
V gene: TRBV19
J gene: TRBJ1-5
clone size: NA
D gene: NA

CDR3 protein: CAISEDFDSAYMNTEAFF
CDR3 DNA: TGTGCCATCAGTGAAGATTTTGACAGCGCCTATATGAACACTGAAGCTTTCTTT
CDR3 length: 18
V gene: TRBV10-3
J gene: TRBJ1-1
clone size: NA
D gene: NA

CDR3 protein: CASRVTPTYNEKLFF
CDR3 DNA: TGTGCCAGCAGAGTTACCCCTACCTATAATGAAAAACTGTTTTTT
CDR3 length: 15
V gene: TRBV6-5
J gene: TRBJ1-4
clone size: NA
D gene: NA

CDR3 protein: CSVPNIRGGEQFF
CDR3 DNA: TGCAGCGTCCCAAACATTAGGGGAGGTGAGCAGTTCTTC
CDR3 length: 13
V gene: TRBV29-1
J gene: TRBJ2-1
clone size: NA
D gene: NA

CDR3 protein: CASSLSRGPYEQYF
CDR3 DNA: TGTGCCAGCAGCCTAAGCAGGGGCCCCTACGAGCAGTACTTC
CDR3 length: 14
V gene: TRBV27
J gene: TRBJ2-7
clone size: NA
D gene: NA

CDR3 protein: CASSEKLAGVFEQYF
CDR3 DNA: TGTGCCAGCAGCGAAAAACTAGCGGGGGTGTTTGAGCAGTACTTC
CDR3 length: 15
V gene: TRBV7-2
J gene: TRBJ2-7
clone size: NA
D gene: TRBD2

CDR3 protein: CASSPLGAGYLTGELFF
CDR3 DNA: TGTGCCAGCAGCCCACTAGGGGCGGGATATCTGACCGGGGAGCTGTTTTTT
CDR3 length: 17
V gene: TRBV5-6
J gene: TRBJ2-2
clone size: NA
D gene: NA

CDR3 protein: CASSPQAGGAGELFF
CDR3 DNA: TGTGCCAGCAGTCCCCAGGCGGGAGGAGCCGGGGAGCTGTTTTTT
CDR3 length: 15
V gene: TRBV6-5
J gene: TRBJ2-2
clone size: NA
D gene: TRBD2

CDR3 protein: CATPQGSSYEQYF
CDR3 DNA: TGTGCCACCCCACAGGGGAGCTCCTACGAGCAGTACTTC
CDR3 length: 13
V gene: TRBV6-5
J gene: TRBJ2-7
clone size: once
D gene: TRBD1

CDR3 protein: CASSATGGASYEQYF
CDR3 DNA: TGTGCCAGCTCAGCAACTGGCGGGGCCTCATACGAGCAGTACTTC
CDR3 length: 15
V gene: TRBV18
J gene: TRBJ2-7
clone size: NA
D gene: NA

CDR3 protein: CASSLVDRIHEAFF
CDR3 DNA: TGTGCCAGCAGCTTGGTAGACAGGATACACGAAGCTTTCTTT
CDR3 length: 14
V gene: TRBV5-4
J gene: TRBJ1-1
clone size: NA
D gene: NA

CDR3 protein: CASSQTSTYNEQFF
CDR3 DNA: TGTGCCAGCAGCCAGACTAGCACCTACAATGAGCAGTTCTTC
CDR3 length: 14
V gene: TRBV3-1/TRBV3-2
J gene: TRBJ2-1
clone size: once
D gene: TRBD2

CDR3 protein: CASSRDRGRWQPQHF
CDR3 DNA: TGTGCCAGCAGCCGCGACAGGGGAAGATGGCAGCCCCAGCATTTT
CDR3 length: 15
V gene: TRBV28
J gene: TRBJ1-5
clone size: NA
D gene: TRBD1

CDR3 protein: CASSLSEYGYTF
CDR3 DNA: TGTGCCAGCAGTTTATCCGAGTATGGCTACACCTTC
CDR3 length: 12
V gene: TRBV12-3/TRBV12-4
J gene: TRBJ1-2
clone size: NA
D gene: NA

CDR3 protein: CASSVAPPGNNEKLFF
CDR3 DNA: TGTGCCAGCAGCGTTGCCCCACCAGGGAATAATGAAAAACTGTTTTTT
CDR3 length: 16
V gene: TRBV7-2
J gene: TRBJ1-4
clone size: medium-sized
D gene: NA

CDR3 protein: CARSLEGQVITDTQYF
CDR3 DNA: TGTGCCAGAAGCTTGGAAGGACAGGTGATCACAGATACGCAGTATTTT
CDR3 length: 16
V gene: TRBV5-3
J gene: TRBJ2-3
clone size: NA
D gene: TRBD1

CDR3 protein: CASSKSGSSYNEQFF
CDR3 DNA: TGTGCCAGCAGTAAAAGCGGGAGCTCCTACAATGAGCAGTTCTTC
CDR3 length: 15
V gene: TRBV27
J gene: TRBJ2-1
clone size: NA
D gene: TRBD2

CDR3 protein: CASSLREGSSTDTQYF
CDR3 DNA: TGCGCCAGCAGCTTGCGGGAGGGATCCAGCACAGATACGCAGTATTTT
CDR3 length: 16
V gene: TRBV5-1
J gene: TRBJ2-3
clone size: NA
D gene: TRBD2

CDR3 protein: CASSPETGGLNGYTF
CDR3 DNA: TGTGCCAGCTCACCGGAAACAGGGGGCCTCAATGGCTACACCTTC
CDR3 length: 15
V gene: TRBV18
J gene: TRBJ1-2
clone size: NA
D gene: TRBD1

CDR3 protein: CSANRDTEAFF
CDR3 DNA: TGCAGTGCTAACCGGGACACTGAAGCTTTCTTT
CDR3 length: 11
V gene: TRBV20-1
J gene: TRBJ1-1
clone size: NA
D gene: NA

CDR3 protein: CASSQIQGEAFF
CDR3 DNA: TGCGCCAGCAGCCAAATACAGGGTGAAGCTTTCTTT
CDR3 length: 12
V gene: TRBV4-1
J gene: TRBJ1-1
clone size: few
D gene: NA

CDR3 protein: CASSGTSGADTQYF
CDR3 DNA: TGTGCCAGCAGCGGGACTAGCGGGGCAGATACGCAGTATTTT
CDR3 length: 14
V gene: TRBV3-1/TRBV3-2
J gene: TRBJ2-3
clone size: NA
D gene: TRBD2

CDR3 protein: CASTTGGSLAEQYF
CDR3 DNA: TGCGCCAGCACAACAGGGGGCTCTCTGGCCGAGCAGTACTTC
CDR3 length: 14
V gene: TRBV5-1
J gene: TRBJ2-7
clone size: NA
D gene: TRBD1

CDR3 protein: CASSQDVGESTDTQYF
CDR3 DNA: TGTGCCAGCAGCCAAGATGTCGGGGAGAGCACAGATACGCAGTATTTT
CDR3 length: 16
V gene: TRBV4-2
J gene: TRBJ2-3
clone size: NA
D gene: NA

CDR3 protein: CASSLTGASYEQYF
CDR3 DNA: TGCGCCAGCAGCTTGACAGGGGCCTCCTACGAGCAGTACTTC
CDR3 length: 14
V gene: TRBV5-1
J gene: TRBJ2-7
clone size: NA
D gene: TRBD1

CDR3 protein: CASRPTGALFNSPLHF
CDR3 DNA: TGTGCCAGCAGGCCTACAGGGGCCCTATTTAATTCACCCCTCCACTTT
CDR3 length: 16
V gene: TRBV28
J gene: TRBJ1-6
clone size: NA
D gene: TRBD1

CDR3 protein: CASRTLLGDYEQYF
CDR3 DNA: TGTGCCAGCAGAACCCTACTCGGGGACTACGAGCAGTACTTC
CDR3 length: 14
V gene: TRBV28
J gene: TRBJ2-7
clone size: NA
D gene: NA

CDR3 protein: CASGPTSGTYNEQFF
CDR3 DNA: TGTGCCAGCGGTCCAACTAGCGGGACCTACAATGAGCAGTTCTTC
CDR3 length: 15
V gene: TRBV9
J gene: TRBJ2-1
clone size: NA
D gene: TRBD2

CDR3 protein: CASSPGQSYNEQFF
CDR3 DNA: TGCGCCAGCAGCCCGGGACAGAGCTACAATGAGCAGTTCTTC
CDR3 length: 14
V gene: TRBV5-1
J gene: TRBJ2-1
clone size: NA
D gene: TRBD1

CDR3 protein: CASRAAGWTPAEAFF
CDR3 DNA: TGTGCCAGCAGGGCCGCTGGTTGGACTCCAGCTGAAGCTTTCTTT
CDR3 length: 15
V gene: TRBV25-1
J gene: TRBJ1-1
clone size: once
D gene: NA

CDR3 protein: CASSPAGGGGVDNEQFF
CDR3 DNA: TGTGCCAGCAGCCCAGCCGGGGGCGGGGGGGTCGACAATGAGCAGTTCTTC
CDR3 length: 17
V gene: TRBV4-2
J gene: TRBJ2-1
clone size: NA
D gene: TRBD2

CDR3 protein: CASSPTHSYGYTF
CDR3 DNA: TGTGCCAGCAGTCCCACTCACTCCTATGGCTACACCTTC
CDR3 length: 13
V gene: TRBV7-3
J gene: TRBJ1-2
clone size: NA
D gene: NA

CDR3 protein: CASPSCYGLKHVGTQYF
CDR3 DNA: TGCGCCAGCCCTTCCTGTTACGGACTCAAACACGTGGGGACGCAGTATTTT
CDR3 length: 17
V gene: TRBV10-1
J gene: TRBJ2-3
clone size: NA
D gene: NA

CDR3 protein: CASSQGLAGGESYEQYF
CDR3 DNA: TGTGCCAGCAGCCAAGGACTAGCGGGAGGTGAATCCTACGAGCAGTACTTC
CDR3 length: 17
V gene: TRBV4-2
J gene: TRBJ2-7
clone size: NA
D gene: TRBD2

CDR3 protein: CASSLNSGWQGDGYTF
CDR3 DNA: TGTGCCAGCAGTTTAAACTCAGGGTGGCAGGGTGATGGCTACACCTTC
CDR3 length: 16
V gene: TRBV28
J gene: TRBJ1-2
clone size: NA
D gene: NA

CDR3 protein: CASSVDRAYNQPQHF
CDR3 DNA: TGTGCCAGCAGCGTGGACAGGGCATACAATCAGCCCCAGCATTTT
CDR3 length: 15
V gene: TRBV2
J gene: TRBJ1-5
clone size: once
D gene: TRBD1

CDR3 protein: CASSIRQANTEAFF
CDR3 DNA: TGTGCCAGTAGTATTCGACAGGCAAACACTGAAGCTTTCTTT
CDR3 length: 14
V gene: TRBV19
J gene: TRBJ1-1
clone size: NA
D gene: NA

CDR3 protein: CASSTANTEAFF
CDR3 DNA: TGTGCCAGCAGTACAGCGAACACTGAAGCTTTCTTT
CDR3 length: 12
V gene: TRBV2
J gene: TRBJ1-1
clone size: NA
D gene: NA

CDR3 protein: CASSWSSGNTIYF
CDR3 DNA: TGTGCCAGTAGTTGGAGCTCTGGAAACACCATATATTTT
CDR3 length: 13
V gene: TRBV19
J gene: TRBJ1-3
clone size: once
D gene: NA

CDR3 protein: CASSQGQATTDTQYF
CDR3 DNA: TGTGCCAGCAGCCAGGGACAGGCAACCACAGATACGCAGTATTTT
CDR3 length: 15
V gene: TRBV5-6
J gene: TRBJ2-3
clone size: once
D gene: TRBD1

CDR3 protein: CASSPNELVGYTF
CDR3 DNA: TGTGCCAGCAGTCCGAATGAGTTGGTAGGCTACACCTTC
CDR3 length: 13
V gene: TRBV12-3/TRBV12-4
J gene: TRBJ1-2
clone size: NA
D gene: NA